These T cell receptor beta chains were read from a single sample in a study of monozygotic twins with inflammatory bowel disease. TCRdb re-called the 5' RACE reads and shows each CDR3 protein once, DNA omitted. The sample holds over 120,000 distinct CDR3 sequences. Source material: blood. The source of these receptors is a human donor with ulcerative colitis or Crohn's disease, or a healthy co-twin of an affected twin (not recorded which). CDR3s include the opening cysteine and the closing phenylalanine or tryptophan.

j_gene,v_gene,CDR3aa
TRBJ2-7,TRBV11-2,CASSPPQREYHEQYF
TRBJ1-1,TRBV5-1,CASSLNGVEAFF
TRBJ2-1,TRBV29-1,CSVERSRGKQFF
TRBJ1-2,TRBV7-9,CASSLSGSSYGYTF
TRBJ2-7,TRBV5-6,CASRMRDRESYEQYF
TRBJ2-1,TRBV5-1,CASSLEAVSYNEQFF
TRBJ2-3,TRBV24-1,CATSEVEGQEGDTQYF
TRBJ1-5,TRBV5-1,CASSLVSGGQPQHF
TRBJ1-5,TRBV7-8,CASSILDRENQPQHF
TRBJ2-1,TRBV3-1,CASSQTGLAGGTTYNEQFF
TRBJ2-3,TRBV5-1,CASSLLGASTDTQYF
TRBJ1-5,TRBV10-3,CAINDSENQPQHF
TRBJ2-1,TRBV28,CASSLDPLRENEQFF
TRBJ1-2,TRBV7-8,CASSFSKGDNYGYTF
TRBJ1-1,TRBV6-2/TRBV6-3,CASSTMAKLNTEAFF
TRBJ2-1,TRBV28,CASSFPGLAGHNEQFF
TRBJ2-1,TRBV20-1,CSAILAGASDEQFF
TRBJ1-4,TRBV18,CASSPTGDRNEKLFF
TRBJ2-1,TRBV6-2/TRBV6-3,CASSAYNEQFF
TRBJ2-2,TRBV19,CASRAQGRTGELFF
TRBJ2-3,TRBV5-1,CASSPRTGSTDTQYF
TRBJ1-5,TRBV24-1,CATSGRGNQPQHF
TRBJ2-1,TRBV28,CASSLFGYNEQFF
TRBJ1-2,TRBV5-6,CASRTWGGQEGYTF
TRBJ2-2,TRBV19,CASSSWTGLANTGELFF
TRBJ1-1,TRBV6-5,CASSYSSGGTNTEAFF
TRBJ2-5,TRBV12-3/TRBV12-4,CASSPPTGGDQETQYF
TRBJ2-3,TRBV5-1,CASSFQQGASTDTQYF